Listed below are T cell receptor beta chains from one sample, sequenced in a study of blood T cell repertoires in COVID-19. Here immunoSEQ multiplex PCR was the method, and the copy in TCRdb shows in-frame clones only, minus some. The table has tens of thousands of clones, around 90% seen once. Source material: peripheral blood. These receptors all stem from a man aged 55 to 70 with COVID-19, enrolled during active disease. Each CDR3 is given with its conserved first and last residue. Fields, in order: CDR3 length, clone size, J gene, V gene, D gene, CDR3 DNA, CDR3 protein. A D gene is named only where the DNA matches it firmly. Clone size is stated in some rows and not others, as once, few, many or a class when expanded.

>16|.|TRBJ1-6|TRBV3-1/TRBV3-2|.
TGTGCCAGCAGCCATCAGGAAAGCTCCTATAATTCACCCCTCCACTTT
CASSHQESSYNSPLHF
>14|few|TRBJ1-1|TRBV18|.
TGTGCCAGCTCACGGCAGGGGATGGGCACTGAAGCTTTCTTT
CASSRQGMGTEAFF
>14|.|TRBJ2-7|TRBV11-3|TRBD2
TGTGCCAGCAGAGGAACGGGAGGGATTTACGAGCAGTACTTC
CASRGTGGIYEQYF
>16|.|TRBJ1-5|TRBV18|TRBD1
TGTGCCAGCTCACCGCCGGGGGACAGGGGGTACCAGCCCCAGCATTTT
CASSPPGDRGYQPQHF
>13|.|TRBJ2-3|TRBV10-1|.
TGCGCCAGCAGTGAAGGGGCCTCAGATACGCAGTATTTT
CASSEGASDTQYF
>17|.|TRBJ2-2|TRBV19|TRBD2
TGTGCCAGTAGTATTGGAGGACTAGGCAATTCAGGTGGGGAGCTGTTTTTT
CASSIGGLGNSGGELFF
>14|.|TRBJ1-6|TRBV9|.
TGTGCCAGCAGCCCAACAGGGAGGGATTCACCCCTCCACTTT
CASSPTGRDSPLHF
>13|.|TRBJ1-4|TRBV4-3|.
TGCGCCAGCAGCCACCAACAGGGTGAAAAACTGTTTTTT
CASSHQQGEKLFF
>16|.|TRBJ2-1|TRBV4-2|TRBD2
TGTGCCAGCAGCAGGGAGGGTAGCGAAATGTACAATGAGCAGTTCTTC
CASSREGSEMYNEQFF
>17|.|TRBJ2-1|TRBV24-1|.
TGTGCCACCAGTGATTTGGGGGACATTCGCTCCTACAATGAGCAGTTCTTC
CATSDLGDIRSYNEQFF
>15|.|TRBJ2-1|TRBV5-6|.
TGTGCCAGCAGCCCCGGAGCCTACGCTGGGAATGAGCAGTTCTTC
CASSPGAYAGNEQFF
>18|.|TRBJ2-1|TRBV9|.
TGTGCCAGCAGCGTAGAAATAGTGAGCGAAAGCTCCTACAATGAGCAGTTCTTC
CASSVEIVSESSYNEQFF
>14|.|TRBJ2-7|TRBV30|.
TGTGCCTGGAGTGATCCTAGGGGGAGTGGCGAGCAGTACTTC
CAWSDPRGSGEQYF
>15|.|TRBJ2-7|TRBV2|TRBD2
TGTGCCAGCAGTGAAAGAGCGGGAGGGTCCTACGAGCAGTACTTC
CASSERAGGSYEQYF
>12|few|TRBJ2-3|TRBV6-2/TRBV6-3|TRBD1
TGTGCCAGCAGTTACACTGGGACAGCCGGGGAATTT
CASSYTGTAGEF
>12|.|TRBJ1-6|TRBV12-3/TRBV12-4|.
TGTGCCAGCAGCCAAGGGGGTTCACCCCTCCACTTT
CASSQGGSPLHF
>14|.|TRBJ2-7|TRBV9|.
TGTGCCAGCAGCGTAGCTTCCGGGGTACACGAGCAGTACTTC
CASSVASGVHEQYF
>14|.|TRBJ1-1|TRBV6-5|.
TGTGCCAGCAGTTACTCTCCGGGATTCACTGAAGCTTTCTTT
CASSYSPGFTEAFF
>16|.|TRBJ2-2|TRBV7-6|TRBD2
TGTGCCAGCAGCTTAGGGCGGGAGGGCCGAACCGGGGAGCTGTTTTTT
CASSLGREGRTGELFF
>18|.|TRBJ2-1|TRBV3-1/TRBV3-2|TRBD2
TGTGCCAGCAGCCAATACTCGACTAGCGGTTTGTCCTACAATGAGCAGTTCTTC
CASSQYSTSGLSYNEQFF
>12|.|TRBJ1-3|TRBV28|.
TGTGCCAGCAGTTTCGGTGGAAACACCATATATTTT
CASSFGGNTIYF
>14|.|TRBJ1-5|TRBV7-9|.
TGTGCCAGCAGCTTGCAGGGCTACAATCAGCCCCAGCATTTT
CASSLQGYNQPQHF
>15|once|TRBJ1-1|TRBV2|.
TGTGCCAGCAGTTCCGGGGGGGGTCGAATCACTGAAGCTTTCTTT
CASSSGGGRITEAFF
>18|.|TRBJ1-6|TRBV3-1/TRBV3-2|.
TGTGCCAGCAGCCAAGAAAGATCGCCTAGGTACTATAATTCACCCCTCCACTTT
CASSQERSPRYYNSPLHF
>15|.|TRBJ2-3|TRBV24-1|TRBD2
TGTGCCACCAGTGCCCGATCGGGGGGGTCAGATACGCAGTATTTT
CATSARSGGSDTQYF
>15|few|TRBJ2-5|TRBV24-1|TRBD1
TGTGCCACCAGTGAAAGGGGACAGCTCCAAGAGACCCAGTACTTC
CATSERGQLQETQYF
>16|.|TRBJ1-1|TRBV5-1|.
TGCGCCAGCAGCTCAGGGCAGGGCCTTGGGCGAACTGAAGCTTTCTTT
CASSSGQGLGRTEAFF
>16|.|TRBJ2-5|TRBV24-1|.
TGTGCCACCAGTGATCCAGCCCGGGACAACCAAGAGACCCAGTACTTC
CATSDPARDNQETQYF
>15|.|TRBJ2-5|TRBV9|.
TGTGCCAGCAGCGTAGAGTTTTCGGGGCAAGAGACCCAGTACTTC
CASSVEFSGQETQYF
>12|.|TRBJ2-1|TRBV7-3|.
TGTGCCAGCAGCCTCCAGGGGGGTGAGCAGTTCTTC
CASSLQGGEQFF
>13|.|TRBJ1-2|TRBV7-2|.
TGTGCCAGCAGCCCCGTCTCTAACTATGGCTACACCTTC
CASSPVSNYGYTF
>14|.|TRBJ1-2|TRBV9|.
TGTGCCAGCAGCCCCCGGGAGTTCTCCTATGGCTACACCTTC
CASSPREFSYGYTF
>19|.|TRBJ2-4|TRBV10-3|TRBD2
TGTGCCATCAGTGAGGTGTCTAGCGGGGGAGAATTAGCCAAAAACATTCAGTACTTC
CAISEVSSGGELAKNIQYF
>15|.|TRBJ2-7|TRBV11-3|TRBD2
TGTGCCAGCAGCCCCGGGGGGGTGAACTCCTACGAGCAGTACTTC
CASSPGGVNSYEQYF
>14|.|TRBJ1-2|TRBV13|TRBD1
TGTGCCAGCAGCGGTACAGGGGGCAACTATGGCTACACCTTC
CASSGTGGNYGYTF
>15|.|TRBJ2-5|TRBV6-5|.
TGTGCCAGCAGTTACTGGCAGGGAAGCCAAGAGACCCAGTACTTC
CASSYWQGSQETQYF